Listed here are 13 T cell receptor beta chains from one sample, sequenced in a study of CD8 T cells in Susac syndrome. Random hexamers were used to reverse transcribe the RNA input (about 0.45 to 1 ug). TCRdb passed the immunoSEQ multiplex PCR reads through MiXCR, listing each CDR3 protein once. The data contain approximately 120,000 distinct CDR3 sequences, around 96% of them singletons. Sequenced input: CD4+ T cells from PBMCs. Receptors originate from a human donor in good health.

V gene TRBV2 combines with J gene TRBJ2-5, with TRBD2 as a possible D gene (6 bases). CDR3 size: 17 residues. Germline CDR1 and CDR2: SNHLY and FYNNEI. V lost 4 bases and J 2 bases, leaving 20 bases between the germline ends. Here the CDR3 DNA reads TGTGCCAGCAGTGTTTTCCCCGGGACTCAGAGACAAGAGACCCAGTACTTC. It yields the protein CASSVFPGTQRQETQYF. Looking up the rest from reference TRBV2 and TRBJ2-5 gives the full variable domain: EPEVTQTPSHQVTQMGQEVILRCVPISNHLYFYWYRQILGQKVEFLVSFYNNEISEKSEIFDDQFSVERPDGSNFTLKIRSTKLEDSAMYFCASSVFPGTQRQETQYFGPGTRLLVL.

The chain employs TRBV4-2 and TRBJ2-2; D possibly uses TRBD1 or TRBD2 (5 bases each). Trimming took off 4 bases at V and 4 bases at J, with 19 bases between the two ends. The CDR3 sequence is 17 residues long. CDR1 LGHNA and CDR2 YNFKEQ come from the germline V gene. The CDR3 loop is CASSLAFGGETTGELFF. The CDR3 DNA follows: TGTGCCAGCAGCCTAGCCTTTGGGGGAGAGACCACCGGGGAGCTGTTTTTT.

CDR3 in amino acids: CASSRGLAGTGELFF. The CDR3 DNA reads as TGTGCCAGCAGCCGAGGACTAGCGGGCACCGGGGAGCTGTTTTTT. This chain connects TRBV7-2 to TRBJ2-2; TRBD2 aligns across 11 bases. V trimming: 5 bases; J trimming: 4 bases; junction bases outside the gene matches: 3. The germline V gene has CDR1 SGHTA and CDR2 FQGNSA. The CDR3 is 15 amino acids.

Written as DNA, the CDR3 is TGTGCCAGCAGCCCGCGGGACAGGGTTTCCTTTAACTATGGCTACACCTTC. Protein sequence: CASSPRDRVSFNYGYTF. V usage is TRBV7-2 and J usage is TRBJ1-2; 9 bases agree with TRBD1. Trimming cost V 5 bases and J 1 base; bases outside gene matches: 11. This CDR3 is 17 amino acids long. Germline lookup yields CDR1 SGHTA and CDR2 FQGNSA.

This chain links TRBV19 with TRBJ2-7; 9 bases line up with TRBD1. Losses at the gene ends were 7 bases for V and 2 bases for J; bases not matched to a gene: 6. This CDR3 has 14 amino acids. Per germline, CDR1 LNHDA and CDR2 SQIVND (reference sequence). DNA for the CDR3: TGTGCCAGTAACCCCGGGACAGGGCCCTACGAGCAGTACTTC. It yields the protein CASNPGTGPYEQYF. The variable domain in full, completed from reference TRBV19 and TRBJ2-7, reads DGGITQSPKYLFRKEGQNVTLSCEQNLNHDAMYWYRQDPGQGLRLIYYSQIVNDFQKGDIAEGYSVSREKKESFPLTVTSAQKNPTAFYLCASNPGTGPYEQYFGPGTRLTVT.

The rearrangement links TRBV6-1 to TRBJ2-7, with D perhaps TRBD2 (6 bases). There are 14 residues in the CDR3. Trimming took off 4 bases at V and 0 bases at J, with 10 bases between the two ends. The germline gives CDR1 MNHNS, CDR2 SASEGT. CDR3 in amino acids: CASSGEASSYEQYF. The DNA of the CDR3 is TGTGCCAGCAGTGGGGAGGCGTCCTCCTACGAGCAGTACTTC.

The chain recombines TRBV30 with TRBJ2-7; D unresolved. The CDR3 extends over 15 amino acids. CDR1 and CDR2 (germline): GTSNPN, SVGIG (reference sequence). V dropped 2 bases and J dropped 2 bases, with 16 bases sitting between them. In nucleotides, the CDR3 is TGTGCCTGGAGTCCCTTCGGACCAGTAGCCTACGAGCAGTACTTC. This codes for CAWSPFGPVAYEQYF.

The V call is TRBV6-6, the J call TRBJ2-7; possible D gene TRBD2, 6 bases. Between the trimmed V and J ends, which lost 8 bases and 5 bases, there was a span of 10 bases. Per germline, CDR1 MNHNY and CDR2 SVGAGI (reference sequence). This CDR3 has 11 residues. The CDR3 DNA follows: TGTGCCAGCGGGAGGACGGACGAGCAGTACTTC. This translates into CASGRTDEQYF.

This chain uses TRBV4-2 with TRBJ2-7; D is uncertain. Trimming cost V 2 bases and J 2 bases, with 10 bases left between them. Germline V gene data show CDR1 as LGHNA and CDR2 as YNFKEQ. The CDR3 totals 14 residues. The CDR3 region has the DNA TGTGCCAGCAGCCAATCGTTAAATCCCTACGAGCAGTACTTC. Its protein is CASSQSLNPYEQYF.

In nucleotides, the CDR3 is TGCAGCGGAACAGAGGGTGTAGAGACCCAGTACTTC. It is translated as CSGTEGVETQYF. This sequence joins TRBV29-1 and TRBJ2-5; tentative D call: TRBD2 (5 bases). Germline V gives CDR1 SQVTM, CDR2 ANQGSEA. V was trimmed by 7 bases and J by 4 bases, leaving 13 bases between them. There are 12 residues in the CDR3.

This chain links TRBV24-1 with TRBJ2-2, with D possibly being TRBD1 (6 bases). The CDR3 has 15 residues. Germline CDR1 reads KGHDR; CDR2 reads SFDVKD. The V and J ends lost 3 bases and 3 bases respectively, with 10 bases between them. The CDR3 nucleotides read TGTGCCACCAGTGATCCCTACAGGGACACCGGGGAGCTGTTTTTT. It yields the protein CATSDPYRDTGELFF.

The rearrangement links TRBV3-1 to TRBJ1-1; D remains unclear. Trimming stripped 3 bases from V and 1 base from J, with 9 bases between. The CDR3 contains 14 residues. Germline V gene data show CDR1 as LGHDT and CDR2 as YNNKEL (reference sequence). In DNA form, the CDR3 reads TGTGCCAGCAGCCAGGTGTCAGGGAACACTGAAGCTTTCTTT. Encoded protein: CASSQVSGNTEAFF.

CDR3 sequence (DNA): TGTGCCAGTAGTGCTTACGAGGAGCAGTACTTC. Protein product: CASSAYEEQYF. The genes are TRBV19 and TRBJ2-7; D remains unclear. The germline V gene encodes CDR1 LNHDA and CDR2 SQIVND (reference sequence). The V gene lost 5 bases and the J gene lost 7 bases, with 9 bases spanning the gap. The CDR3 is made up of 11 amino acids. The full variable domain, with the rest looked up from reference TRBV19 and TRBJ2-7, is DGGITQSPKYLFRKEGQNVTLSCEQNLNHDAMYWYRQDPGQGLRLIYYSQIVNDFQKGDIAEGYSVSREKKESFPLTVTSAQKNPTAFYLCASSAYEEQYFGPGTRLTVT.